Below, one T cell receptor (beta chain) is given with its context. There is no known antigen for this receptor. Base qualities are missing; no much larger clone stands one base away. CDR1 and CDR2 (SNHLY, FYNNEI) derive from the germline V gene. Relative to germline, V is missing 6 bases and J is missing 7 bases, with 5 bases of the junction outside any gene match. The CDR3 runs 13 amino acids, cysteine and phenylalanine included. Solely the CDR3 DNA is kept, with 39 bases framed from the first base. The data were taken from a study of blood T cell repertoires in COVID-19 (dated by TCRdb to the early 2020s). General notes on the study: Collaborator samples came from the United States, Italy and Spain and covered acute and convalescent phases of COVID-19. The prospective study material was composed of cDNA or gDNA derived from T cells, B-cell-depleted T cells, or PBMCs. The dataset comprised deeply sampled blood TCRbeta repertoires from subjects exposed to, actively infected with, or recovered from COVID-19. The repertoires were made available in a free public database intended to serve as a resource for research on the immune response to SARS-CoV-2. Samples came from the ongoing ImmuneRACE study (first 160 participants) plus 1,254 subjects from 6 global collaborators. The sample metadata nearly always contained a de-identified subject ID, COVID-19 status, age in years and sex. Where available, HLA class I and class II types were taken from metadata supplied by the sample provider and were not determined by assay-based typing. Study-wide findings and limitations: The amount of clinical and demographic metadata varied by source and participant and was provided uncurated.

TCRbeta CDR3 regions were amplified from genomic DNA by means of the immunoSEQ Assay, a bias-controlled multiplex PCR. The original methods were these. Within the assay, amplification of reference gene primers was used to estimate how many nucleated cells each sample contained. To quantify the absolute abundance of each unique TCRbeta CDR3 rearrangement, sequence reads were collapsed and filtered. For each sample, productive Simpson clonality was calculated as the square root of Simpson's diversity index over productive rearrangements. The source is immuneACCESS, and TCRdb retained only in-frame sequences with V and J called. Part of the clones is not carried over; for the studies checked, unresolved V genes explain less than half of this, and the remainder is unexplained. From that table come the V and J calls and clone size; the DNA was used to work out D and trimming. Within this sample are roughly 350,000 clones, with 70% to 90% of them counted one time only. The ten largest account for about 10% of the sample.

At one collaborating source in Seattle, patients were enrolled during active infection and were followed longitudinally through the course of disease. The collaborating institutions used their own protocols to collect whole blood in K2EDTA tubes. For TCRbeta analysis, collaborators shipped samples in one of three forms: frozen whole blood, isolated PBMCs, or DNA extracted from either of those sample types. Sample: peripheral blood. The sequence is built from TRBV2 and TRBJ2-1; 8 middle bases align to TRBD1. The source is a woman aged 30 to 39 with COVID-19, enrolled during active disease. For the CDR3, the sequence is CASSTGGSNEQFF. The DNA sequence is given as TGTGCCAGCAGCACAGGGGGTTCGAATGAGCAGTTCTTC.